A selection of T cell receptor beta chains follows, all from one sample in a study of CD8+ T cells in alopecia areata. Here immunoSEQ multiplex PCR was the method, and the copy in TCRdb shows in-frame clones only, minus some. The table shows about 190,000 clones, with more than 55% occurring only once. The specimen was CD4+ T cells sorted from blood, collected at week 4, from a patient treated with tofacitinib. The receptors were sampled from a human donor with alopecia areata. Each CDR3 is given with its conserved first and last residue. The D gene is left open where the match is weak. Only some rows state a clone size, as once, few, many or a class for expanded clones.

clone_size	d_call	j_call	v_call	cdr3_nt	cdr3_aa
NA	TRBD2	TRBJ2-5	TRBV7-2	TGTGCCAGCAGCTACGGGACTAGCGGGAGAAAGACCCAGTACTTC	CASSYGTSGRKTQYF
NA	TRBD1	TRBJ2-1	TRBV5-1	TGCGCCAGCAGCTTGCCGCCCTCAGGGGGCGCGACGAATGAGCAGTTCTTC	CASSLPPSGGATNEQFF
NA	NA	TRBJ2-5	TRBV29-1	TGCAGCGTTGAAGATAGAAGGGTTCTAGAGACCCAGTACTTC	CSVEDRRVLETQYF
NA	NA	TRBJ1-1	TRBV30	TGTGCCTGGAGTGTTATGGAGGGTCTTGAAGCTTTCTTT	CAWSVMEGLEAFF
NA	TRBD2	TRBJ2-1	TRBV25-1	TGTGCCAGTCAACTAGCGGGAGAGTACAATGAGCAGTTCTTC	CASQLAGEYNEQFF
NA	NA	TRBJ1-2	TRBV30	TGTGCCTGGACGATGGGAGGGGCGTATAACTATGGCTACACCTTC	CAWTMGGAYNYGYTF
few	TRBD2	TRBJ2-1	TRBV18	TGTGCCAGCTCTCTGACACTAGCGGGAGAGAATGAGCAGTTCTTC	CASSLTLAGENEQFF
NA	NA	TRBJ2-2	TRBV4-2	TGTGCCAGCAGCCAAAGGGGCCTGAACACCGGGGAGCTGTTTTTT	CASSQRGLNTGELFF
NA	NA	TRBJ2-3	TRBV29-1	TGCAGCGGTCGGGAGTTAGGCACAGATACGCAGTATTTT	CSGRELGTDTQYF
few	NA	TRBJ2-3	TRBV5-4	TGTGCCAGCAGCTTGGCGGGAGACACAGATACGCAGTATTTT	CASSLAGDTDTQYF
NA	NA	TRBJ2-7	TRBV29-1	TGCAGCGTTCCGGGACCCAGCTCCTACGAGCAGTACTTC	CSVPGPSSYEQYF
NA	NA	TRBJ2-5	TRBV29-1	TGCAGCGTTGAGGTTGCGAGCCAAGAGACCCAGTACTTC	CSVEVASQETQYF
NA	NA	TRBJ2-3	TRBV20-1	TGCAGTGCTTCGTACAAAGATACGCAGTATTTT	CSASYKDTQYF
many	NA	TRBJ2-3	TRBV7-8	TGTGCCAGTAGGACTGCTAGCACAGATACGCAGTATTTT	CASRTASTDTQYF
once	NA	TRBJ2-7	TRBV5-4	TGTGCCAGCAGCTTGGAATTTGGGATACACTACGAGCAGTACTTC	CASSLEFGIHYEQYF
few	TRBD1	TRBJ1-4	TRBV6-5	TGTGCCAGCAGTTGGGACAGGAATGAAAAACTGTTTTTT	CASSWDRNEKLFF
NA	TRBD2	TRBJ2-7	TRBV5-1	TGCGCCAGCAGTGGGCTAGCGGGAGAGGTAGGCGAGCAGTACTTC	CASSGLAGEVGEQYF
NA	TRBD1	TRBJ1-2	TRBV4-1	TGCGCCAGCAGCCCGAGAGGGGGCGCGGGCTATGGCTACACCTTC	CASSPRGGAGYGYTF
NA	NA	TRBJ2-7	TRBV20-1	TGCAGTGCTCCGCGTTCCTACGAGCAGTACTTC	CSAPRSYEQYF
NA	TRBD1	TRBJ2-7	TRBV30	TGTGCCTGGAGTAGTCAGGGGGCTGACGAGCAGTACTTC	CAWSSQGADEQYF
NA	TRBD2	TRBJ2-3	TRBV4-1	TGCGCCAGCAGCCAAGACCCCCGGGCTAGCGGGGGGACGAGCACAGATACGCAGTATTTT	CASSQDPRASGGTSTDTQYF
NA	TRBD2	TRBJ2-3	TRBV29-1	TGCAGCGTTCAACTAGCGGCAGGGGATACGCAGTATTTT	CSVQLAAGDTQYF
NA	TRBD1	TRBJ1-2	TRBV2	TGTGCCAGCAGCCAGGACAGGGGACACTATGGCTACACCTTC	CASSQDRGHYGYTF
NA	TRBD2	TRBJ2-7	TRBV4-1	TGCGCCAGCAGCCAAGGTGTCAGCAACCTCGGGAGGAGGGAATACGAGCAGTACTTC	CASSQGVSNLGRREYEQYF
NA	NA	TRBJ2-3	TRBV7-3	TGTGCCAGCAGCTATGAACCTACAGATACGCAGTATTTT	CASSYEPTDTQYF
NA	NA	TRBJ2-1	TRBV7-2	TGTGCCAGCAGCTTAGTGTCTACTGAGGGCTACAATGAGCAGTTCTTC	CASSLVSTEGYNEQFF